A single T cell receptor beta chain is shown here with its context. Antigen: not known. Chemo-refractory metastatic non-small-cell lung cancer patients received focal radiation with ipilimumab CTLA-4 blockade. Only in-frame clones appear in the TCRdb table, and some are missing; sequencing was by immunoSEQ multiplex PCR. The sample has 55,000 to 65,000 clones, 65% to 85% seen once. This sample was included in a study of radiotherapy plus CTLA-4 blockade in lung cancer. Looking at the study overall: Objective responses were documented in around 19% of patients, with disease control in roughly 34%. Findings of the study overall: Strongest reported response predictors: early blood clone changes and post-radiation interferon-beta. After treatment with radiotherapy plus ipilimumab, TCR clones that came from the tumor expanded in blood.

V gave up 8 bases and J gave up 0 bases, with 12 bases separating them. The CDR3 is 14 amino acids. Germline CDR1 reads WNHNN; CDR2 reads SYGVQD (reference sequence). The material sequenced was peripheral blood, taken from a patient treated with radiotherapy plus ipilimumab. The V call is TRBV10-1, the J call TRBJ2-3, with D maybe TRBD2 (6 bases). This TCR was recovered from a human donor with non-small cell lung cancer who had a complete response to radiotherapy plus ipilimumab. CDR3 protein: CASHRDSSTDTQYF. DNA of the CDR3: TGCGCCAGCCACCGGGACTCTAGCACAGATACGCAGTATTTT.